This entry lists 14 T cell receptor beta chains sequenced from one sample in a study of early T cells in non-severe SARS-CoV-2 infection. TCRdb ran MiXCR on the 5' RACE reads and lists one entry per CDR3 protein. The sample records about 67,000 distinct CDR3 sequences, about 9.9% being singletons. Specimen: whole blood. Every receptor here comes from an adult who was a healthcare worker with PCR-confirmed SARS-CoV-2 infection or an uninfected control (not recorded which).

In its sample, this clonotype was seen many times. V usage is TRBV29-1 and J usage is TRBJ1-2, with TRBD1 identical over 7 bases. The CDR3 has 11 amino acids. V gave up 4 bases and J gave up 6 bases; unmatched junction bases: 2. Germline V lookup: CDR1 SQVTM, CDR2 ANQGSEA. CDR3 in amino acids: CSVGDRHGYTF. DNA of the CDR3: TGCAGCGTTGGGGACAGACATGGCTACACCTTC.

This clonotype was seen a handful of times. The CDR3 DNA reads TGTGCCAGCAGTACTTTCAGGGCTTTGAACACTGAAGCTTTCTTT. Translation gives CASSTFRALNTEAFF. The chain combines TRBV12-3 or TRBV12-4 with TRBJ1-1; possibly TRBD1 for D (5 bases). The CDR3 extends over 15 amino acids. Trimming removed 5 bases from V and 0 bases from J, with 13 bases in between.

This clonotype was picked up many times. The rearrangement links TRBV24-1 to TRBJ1-1; D is ambiguous. This CDR3 region has 12 residues. V was trimmed by 2 bases and J by 6 bases, leaving 6 bases between them. In germline, CDR1 is KGHDR, CDR2 SFDVKD. The CDR3 loop is CATSDSPAEAFF. The CDR3 nucleotides are TGTGCCACCAGTGATTCCCCTGCTGAAGCTTTCTTT.

This clonotype appeared many times. This chain connects TRBV25-1 to TRBJ1-1, with D perhaps matching TRBD1 (5 bases). From germline, CDR1 is MGHDK and CDR2 SYGVNS. V was clipped by 3 bases and J by 9 bases, with 8 bases between them. This CDR3 is built from 11 residues. In DNA, the CDR3 is TGTGCCAGCAGTGAGCGGGGCAAAGCTTTCTTT. Translation: CASSERGKAFF.

This clonotype was seen at least ten times. The CDR3 coding sequence is TGTGCCAACAGCCGTAAATACAATGAGCAGTTCTTC. Residues: CANSRKYNEQFF. The rearrangement uses TRBV6-2 or TRBV6-3 and TRBJ2-1, with D hard to call. Germline V gene data show CDR1 as MNHEY and CDR2 as SVGEGT. V was pared by 10 bases and J by 4 bases, with 11 bases between. The CDR3 is 12 amino acids.

This clonotype was observed a handful of times. The genes are TRBV5-1 and TRBJ2-2; the D is unclear. The CDR3 is made up of 15 amino acids. CDR1 is SGHRS, CDR2 YFSETQ, per germline. V was trimmed by 2 bases and J by 6 bases, leaving 14 bases between them. The CDR3 is CASSLSPPSAGELFF. The CDR3 DNA sequence: TGCGCCAGCAGCTTAAGCCCCCCCTCCGCCGGGGAGCTGTTTTTT.

This clonotype was observed many times. The gene calls are TRBV3-1 and TRBJ1-2; the D gene is possibly TRBD1 (5 bases). This CDR3 contains 14 residues. Germline-derived CDR1 and CDR2 are LGHDT and YNNKEL (reference sequence). Trimming took off 1 base at V and 3 bases at J, with 9 bases between the two ends. In nucleotides, the CDR3 is TGTGCCAGCAGCCAAGTAGGGGCGGACTATGGCTACACCTTC. It is translated as CASSQVGADYGYTF. Looking up the rest from reference TRBV3-1 and TRBJ1-2 gives the full variable domain: DTAVSQTPKYLVTQMGNDKSIKCEQNLGHDTMYWYKQDSKKFLKIMFSYNNKELIINETVPNRFSPKSPDKAHLNLHINSLELGDSAVYFCASSQVGADYGYTFGSGTRLTVV.

This clonotype was detected a few times. The chain carries TRBV6-2 or TRBV6-3 and TRBJ2-5; 14 positions agree with TRBD2. Trimming took 4 bases from V and 3 from J; bases not matched to a gene: 7. The germline V gene encodes CDR1 MNHEY and CDR2 SVGEGT. CDR3 length: 17 amino acids. CDR3 sequence (DNA): TGTGCCAGCAGTTCCCCGGGACTAGCGGGGGAGAAAGAGACCCAGTACTTC. This gives the protein CASSSPGLAGEKETQYF.

This clonotype was found many times. CDR3 sequence reads: CASSPGLAGATDTQYF. The CDR3 nucleotides read TGTGCCAGCAGCCCCGGACTAGCGGGGGCCACAGATACGCAGTATTTT. This sequence joins TRBV7-6 and TRBJ2-3, with TRBD2 matching 13 bases. CDR3 length: 16 residues. The V gene end was trimmed by 5 bases and the J gene end by 2 bases; junction bases not matched to a gene: 4. The germline gives CDR1 SGHVS, CDR2 FNYEAQ.

This chain connects TRBV2 to TRBJ1-6, with TRBD1 as a possible D gene (5 bases). The CDR3 covers 13 residues. Trimming pared 6 bases from V and 7 bases from J, leaving 10 bases between. The germline CDR1 and CDR2 sequences are SNHLY and FYNNEI. The CDR3 DNA reads TGTGCCAGCAGCGGCAGGGCAAATTCACCCCTCCACTTT. This gives the protein CASSGRANSPLHF.

This rearrangement joins TRBV29-1 to TRBJ1-5; D remains ambiguous. CDR3 length: 13 residues. The germline V gene has CDR1 SQVTM and CDR2 ANQGSEA. Trimming stripped 2 bases from V and 7 bases from J, with 12 bases between. Here the CDR3 reads CSVESGRGQPQHF. Written as DNA, the CDR3 is TGCAGCGTTGAATCCGGGCGAGGGCAGCCCCAGCATTTT. Based on the CDR3 plus reference TRBV29-1 and TRBJ1-5, the full variable domain is SAVISQKPSRDICQRGTSLTIQCQVDSQVTMMFWYRQQPGQSLTLIATANQGSEATYESGFVIDKFPISRPNLTFSTLTVSNMSPEDSSIYLCSVESGRGQPQHFGDGTRLSIL.

This clonotype was detected many times. V gene TRBV6-2 or TRBV6-3 combines with J gene TRBJ2-2; D remains ambiguous. Germline V gene lookup returns CDR1 MNHEY and CDR2 SVGEGT. This CDR3 spans 13 amino acids. Trimming shortened V by 2 bases and J by 4 bases, and 5 bases separated the two germline ends. The CDR3 bases are TGTGCCAGCAGTTACGGGCTCACCGGGGAGCTGTTTTTT. It codes for CASSYGLTGELFF.

This clonotype has at least ten counts. J is TRBJ2-1 and V is TRBV4-1, with 7 bases identical to TRBD2. J lost 12 bases, V lost 2 bases, and 13 bases had no gene match. The CDR3 is made up of 15 amino acids. Germline CDR1 reads MGHRA; CDR2 reads YSYEKL. CDR3 sequence reads: CASSQHPTSVSGQFF. CDR3 coding DNA: TGCGCCAGCAGCCAACACCCTACTAGCGTAAGTGGGCAGTTCTTC.

This clonotype was seen ten or more times. The chain couples TRBV3-1 to TRBJ2-2; D gene uncertain. The V end lost 1 base, the J end lost 4 bases, and 16 bases lay between the germline ends. Germline CDR1 reads LGHDT; CDR2 reads YNNKEL (reference sequence). The CDR3 loop spans 17 amino acids. The CDR3 DNA is TGTGCCAGCAGCCAAGGGTCGGGCCTGGCGAGCACCGGGGAGCTGTTTTTT. It is translated as CASSQGSGLASTGELFF.